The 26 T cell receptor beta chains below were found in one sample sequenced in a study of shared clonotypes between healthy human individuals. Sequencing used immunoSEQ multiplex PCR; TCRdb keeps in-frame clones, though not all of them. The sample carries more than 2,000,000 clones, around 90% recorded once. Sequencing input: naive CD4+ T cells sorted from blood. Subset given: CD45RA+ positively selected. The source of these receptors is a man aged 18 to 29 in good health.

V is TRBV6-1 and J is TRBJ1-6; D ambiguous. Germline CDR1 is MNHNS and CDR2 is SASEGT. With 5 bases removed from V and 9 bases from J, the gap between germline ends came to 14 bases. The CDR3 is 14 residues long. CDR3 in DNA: TGTGCCAGCAGTCTGGGGAAGGATACTTCACCCCTCCACTTT. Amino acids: CASSLGKDTSPLHF.

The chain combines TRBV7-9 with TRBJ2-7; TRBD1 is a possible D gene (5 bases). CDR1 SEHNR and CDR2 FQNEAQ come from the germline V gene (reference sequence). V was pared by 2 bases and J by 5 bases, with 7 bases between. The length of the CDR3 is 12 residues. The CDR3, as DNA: TGTGCCAGCAGCTTAAGGGGCCACGAGCAGTACTTC. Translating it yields CASSLRGHEQYF.

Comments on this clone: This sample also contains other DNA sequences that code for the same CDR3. CDR3 sequence: CASSSGQGNEQFF. The CDR3 DNA reads as TGCGCCAGCAGTTCGGGACAGGGGAATGAGCAGTTCTTC. The chain couples TRBV5-1 to TRBJ2-1; 10 bases fit TRBD1. The CDR3 covers 13 residues. From germline, CDR1 is SGHRS and CDR2 YFSETQ. V lost 5 bases and J lost 7; bases outside the gene matches: 3.

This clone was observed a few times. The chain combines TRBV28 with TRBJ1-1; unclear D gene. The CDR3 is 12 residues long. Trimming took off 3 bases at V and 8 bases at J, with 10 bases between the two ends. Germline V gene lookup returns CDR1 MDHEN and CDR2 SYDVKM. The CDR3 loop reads CASSFLPGEAFF. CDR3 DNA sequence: TGTGCCAGCAGTTTCCTCCCGGGAGAAGCTTTCTTT.

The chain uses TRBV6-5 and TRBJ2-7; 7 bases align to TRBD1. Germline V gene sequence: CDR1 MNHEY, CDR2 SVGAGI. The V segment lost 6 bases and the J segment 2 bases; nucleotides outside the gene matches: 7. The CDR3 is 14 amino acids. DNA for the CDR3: TGTGCCAGCAGAGCGACAGGGACGACCTACGAGCAGTACTTC. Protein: CASRATGTTYEQYF.

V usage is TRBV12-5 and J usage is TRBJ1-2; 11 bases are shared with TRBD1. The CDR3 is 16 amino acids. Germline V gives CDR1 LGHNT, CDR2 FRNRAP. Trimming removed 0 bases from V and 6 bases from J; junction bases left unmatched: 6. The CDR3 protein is CASGLVRGTGGHGYTF. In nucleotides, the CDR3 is TGTGCTAGTGGTTTGGTACGAGGGACAGGGGGTCATGGCTACACCTTC.

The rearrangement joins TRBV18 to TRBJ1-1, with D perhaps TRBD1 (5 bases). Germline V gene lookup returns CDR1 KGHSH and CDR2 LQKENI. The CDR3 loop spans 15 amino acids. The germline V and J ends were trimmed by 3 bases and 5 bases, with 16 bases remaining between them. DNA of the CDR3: TGTGCCAGCTCACCGGATGGGGGGGGTGGAACTGAAGCTTTCTTT. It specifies CASSPDGGGGTEAFF.

The CDR3 DNA follows: TGCGCCAGCAGCCACACGGACAGGGAAATTAATGGCTACACCTTC. This gives the protein CASSHTDREINGYTF. The rearrangement links TRBV4-1 to TRBJ1-2; 8 bases map to TRBD1. The CDR3 has 15 residues. Germline CDR1 MGHRA, CDR2 YSYEKL. V lost 3 bases and J lost 6; bases outside the gene matches: 9.

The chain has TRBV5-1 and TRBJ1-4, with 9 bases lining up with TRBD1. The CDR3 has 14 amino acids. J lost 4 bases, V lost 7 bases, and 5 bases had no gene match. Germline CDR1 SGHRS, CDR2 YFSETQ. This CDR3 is CASRPTGGNEKLFF. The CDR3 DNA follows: TGCGCCAGCCGGCCGACAGGGGGTAATGAAAAACTGTTTTTT. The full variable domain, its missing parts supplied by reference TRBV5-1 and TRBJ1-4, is KAGVTQTPRYLIKTRGQQVTLSCSPISGHRSVSWYQQTPGQGLQFLFEYFSETQRNKGNFPGRFSGRQFSNSRSEMNVSTLELGDSALYLCASRPTGGNEKLFFGSGTQLSVL.

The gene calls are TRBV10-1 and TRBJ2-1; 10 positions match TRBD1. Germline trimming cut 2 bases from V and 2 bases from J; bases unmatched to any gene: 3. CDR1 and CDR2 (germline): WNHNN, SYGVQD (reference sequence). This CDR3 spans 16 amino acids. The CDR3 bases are TGCGCCAGCAGTGAGGGGGACAGGGGACCCTACAATGAGCAGTTCTTC. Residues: CASSEGDRGPYNEQFF.

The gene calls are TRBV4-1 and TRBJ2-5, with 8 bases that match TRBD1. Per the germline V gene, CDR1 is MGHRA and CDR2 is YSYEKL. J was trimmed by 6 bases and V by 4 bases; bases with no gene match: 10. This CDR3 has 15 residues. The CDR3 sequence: CASSPQDRETKTQYF. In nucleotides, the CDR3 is TGCGCCAGCAGCCCCCAGGACAGGGAGACGAAGACCCAGTACTTC.

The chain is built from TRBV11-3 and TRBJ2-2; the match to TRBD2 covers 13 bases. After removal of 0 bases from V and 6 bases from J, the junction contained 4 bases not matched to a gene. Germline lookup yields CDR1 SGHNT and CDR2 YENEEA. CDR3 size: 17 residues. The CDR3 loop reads CASSLDLTSGGAGELFF. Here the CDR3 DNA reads TGTGCCAGCAGCTTAGATCTCACTAGCGGGGGGGCCGGGGAGCTGTTTTTT.

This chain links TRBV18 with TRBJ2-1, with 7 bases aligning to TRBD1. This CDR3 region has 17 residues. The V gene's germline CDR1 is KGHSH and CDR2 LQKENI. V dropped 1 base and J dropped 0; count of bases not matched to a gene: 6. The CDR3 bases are TGTGCCAGCTCACCACGGGGACGACAGGGCTCCTACAATGAGCAGTTCTTC. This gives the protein CASSPRGRQGSYNEQFF.

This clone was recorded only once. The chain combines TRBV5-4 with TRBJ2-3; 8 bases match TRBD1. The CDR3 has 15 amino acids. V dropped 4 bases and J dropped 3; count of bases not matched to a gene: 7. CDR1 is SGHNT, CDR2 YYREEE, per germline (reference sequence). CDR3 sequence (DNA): TGTGCCAGCAGCATGACAGGGGTAGGGACAGATACGCAGTATTTT. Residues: CASSMTGVGTDTQYF.

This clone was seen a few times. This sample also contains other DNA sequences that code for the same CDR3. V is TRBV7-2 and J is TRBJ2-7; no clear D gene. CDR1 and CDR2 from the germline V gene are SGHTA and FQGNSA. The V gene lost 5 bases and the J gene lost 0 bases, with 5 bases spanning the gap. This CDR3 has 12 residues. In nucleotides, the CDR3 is TGTGCCAGCAGCCCCAGCTCCTACGAGCAGTACTTC. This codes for CASSPSSYEQYF.

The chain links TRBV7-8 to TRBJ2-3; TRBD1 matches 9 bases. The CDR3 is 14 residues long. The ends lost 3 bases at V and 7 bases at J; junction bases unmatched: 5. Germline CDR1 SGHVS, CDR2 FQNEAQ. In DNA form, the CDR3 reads TGTGCCAGCAGCTTCTCCGGGACAGGGAATACGCAGTATTTT. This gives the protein CASSFSGTGNTQYF.

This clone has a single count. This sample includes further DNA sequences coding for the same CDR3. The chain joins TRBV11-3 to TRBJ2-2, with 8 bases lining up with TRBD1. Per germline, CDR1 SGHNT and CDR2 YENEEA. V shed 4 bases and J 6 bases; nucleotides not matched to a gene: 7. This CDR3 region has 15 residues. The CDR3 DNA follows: TGTGCCAGCAGCTCCGGACAGGGCGGGGCCGGGGAGCTGTTTTTT. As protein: CASSSGQGGAGELFF.

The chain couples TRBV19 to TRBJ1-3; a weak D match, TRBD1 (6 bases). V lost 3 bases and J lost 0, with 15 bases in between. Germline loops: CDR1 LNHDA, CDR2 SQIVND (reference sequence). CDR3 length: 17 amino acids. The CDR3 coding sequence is TGTGCCAGTAGTATCGTCGGGGGCTTGGGCTCTGGAAACACCATATATTTT. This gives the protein CASSIVGGLGSGNTIYF.

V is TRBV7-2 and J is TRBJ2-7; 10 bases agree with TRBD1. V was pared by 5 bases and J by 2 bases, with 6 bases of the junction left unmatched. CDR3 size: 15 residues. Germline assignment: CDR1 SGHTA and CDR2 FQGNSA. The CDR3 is CASSLGQGVTYEQYF. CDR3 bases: TGTGCCAGCAGCCTCGGACAGGGGGTTACCTACGAGCAGTACTTC.

Written as DNA, the CDR3 is TGCAGCGTTTGGCAGGGAGGGAACACTGAAGCTTTCTTT. Translated, it gives CSVWQGGNTEAFF. V is TRBV29-1 and J is TRBJ1-1; perhaps TRBD1 as D (5 bases). Per germline, CDR1 SQVTM and CDR2 ANQGSEA. V lost 5 bases and J 1 base, leaving 11 bases between the germline ends. The CDR3 is 13 amino acids.

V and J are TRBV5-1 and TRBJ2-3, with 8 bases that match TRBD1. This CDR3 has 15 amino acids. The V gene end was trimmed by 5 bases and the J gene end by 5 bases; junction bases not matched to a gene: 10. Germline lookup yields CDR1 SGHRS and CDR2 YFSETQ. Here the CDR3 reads CASSLGQGPLDTQYF. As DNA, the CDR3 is TGCGCCAGCAGTTTAGGACAGGGCCCTCTAGATACGCAGTATTTT.

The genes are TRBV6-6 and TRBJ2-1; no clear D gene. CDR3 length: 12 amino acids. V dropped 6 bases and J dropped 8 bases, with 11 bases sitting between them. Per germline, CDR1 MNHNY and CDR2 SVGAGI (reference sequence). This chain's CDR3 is CASSRLIDEQFF. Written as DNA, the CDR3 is TGTGCCAGCAGCCGTTTAATAGATGAGCAGTTCTTC.

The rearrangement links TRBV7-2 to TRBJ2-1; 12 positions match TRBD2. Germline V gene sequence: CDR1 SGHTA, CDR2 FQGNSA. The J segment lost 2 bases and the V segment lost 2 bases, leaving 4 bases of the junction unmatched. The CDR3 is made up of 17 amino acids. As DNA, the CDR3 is TGTGCCAGCAGCTTAAGACTAGCGGGAGCTCCCTACAATGAGCAGTTCTTC. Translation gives CASSLRLAGAPYNEQFF.

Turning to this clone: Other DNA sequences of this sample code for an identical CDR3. CDR3 coding DNA: TGTGCCAGTAGGATTAGCGGGAGTGGAGAGACCCAGTACTTC. Its protein product is CASRISGSGETQYF. The chain combines TRBV19 with TRBJ2-5; 9 nucleotides agree with TRBD2. J lost 4 bases, V lost 6 bases, and 6 bases had no gene match. The CDR3 extends over 14 amino acids. The germline CDR1 and CDR2 sequences are LNHDA and SQIVND (reference sequence).

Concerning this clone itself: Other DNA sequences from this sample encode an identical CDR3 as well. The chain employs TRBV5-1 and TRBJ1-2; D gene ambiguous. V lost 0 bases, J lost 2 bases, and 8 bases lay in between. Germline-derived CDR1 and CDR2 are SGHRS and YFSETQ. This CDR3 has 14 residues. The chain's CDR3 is CASSLGEINYGYTF. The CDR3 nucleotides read TGCGCCAGCAGCTTGGGCGAAATCAACTATGGCTACACCTTC.

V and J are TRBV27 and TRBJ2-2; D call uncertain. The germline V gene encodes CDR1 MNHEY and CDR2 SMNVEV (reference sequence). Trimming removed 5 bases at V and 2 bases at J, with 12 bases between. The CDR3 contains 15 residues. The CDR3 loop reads CASSGWQINTGELFF. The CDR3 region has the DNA TGTGCCAGCAGTGGATGGCAGATTAACACCGGGGAGCTGTTTTTT.